This T cell receptor beta chain emerged from a study of T cells in Graves' hyperthyroidism and ophthalmopathy (dated by TCRdb to between 2019 and 2020). In the study overall: TCR V-J signatures able to tell the groups apart were searched for in a discovery cohort of some 97 patients, of whom approximately 40 had Graves' ophthalmopathy and around 57 had stable Graves' hyperthyroidism. Prospective prediction of ophthalmopathy was tested in an independent validation cohort of some 19 hyperthyroidism patients and 17 patients who later progressed to ophthalmopathy. For training and testing, the roughly 100 patients in the discovery cohort were randomly divided in a 7:3 ratio. Thyroid tissue and blood T-cell repertoires from six Graves' hyperthyroidism patients were also compared in the study. After sampling, hyperthyroidism patients received methimazole starting at 30 mg daily, and ophthalmopathy patients received high-dose intravenous methylprednisolone. TCR Vbeta CDR3 sequencing of fewer than 150 peripheral blood samples (over 40 ophthalmopathy, about 80 hyperthyroidism and 17 progressor patients) is reported in the paper.

The full study reports these points: No statistical method was used to fix the sample size in advance, and group allocation was not hidden from the investigators. In validation, the model predicted progression to ophthalmopathy with approximately 70% sensitivity and roughly 72% specificity, a median of around 6.6 months before onset. A 13 V-J signature model separated ophthalmopathy from stable hyperthyroidism, with 87.88% sensitivity and roughly 82% specificity in cross-validation and 80%/75% in testing. Most expanded thyroid clonotypes (frequency above 0.001) were also found in blood, which suggests that blood repertoires may mirror thyroid immune responses.

This clonotype was seen ten or more times. No antigen is known for it. Per-base quality was not reported, and no clone a single base away is much larger than it. Stable Graves' hyperthyroidism was defined as the absence of progression to ophthalmopathy over 18 months of follow-up. Hyperthyroidism patients were aged 18 to 65 years and newly diagnosed, with disease duration of less than 2 months. Exclusion was applied to patients with uncontrolled infections, other autoimmune diseases, pregnancy or lactation. Diagnoses relied on clinical symptoms, serum thyroxine and TRAb, thyroid ultrasound and orbital computed tomography. Trizol reagent was used to extract total RNA, and RNA quality was then checked on an Agilent 2100 Bioanalyzer. The CDR1 and CDR2 encoded by the germline V gene are SGHNT and YENEEA. The CDR3 starts with the cysteine, ends with the phenylalanine, and has 14 residues. Only the CDR3 part of the read is kept: 42 bases, read in frame from the first base. Trimming removed 5 bases from V and 7 bases from J, leaving 14 bases between the germline ends.

The TCR beta CDR3 regions were amplified from the RNA transcripts. The TCR CDR3 was subjected to a first round of RT-PCR using the HTBI primer set and the Qiagen OneStep RT-PCR kit. The libraries were constructed in a second round of multiplex PCR and then size-selected and purified. Paired-end sequencing of the libraries was performed with 100 bp reads on an Illumina HiSeq2000. From the authors' description of their analysis: SOAPnuke was used to process the raw data, removing reads that contained adapters or uncalled bases, had a mean Phred below 15, or lacked an exact match to the constant primer or identifier. COPE v1.2.5 was used to merge high-quality paired reads, and clonotypes were defined as unique nucleotide sequences. MiTCR v1.1 was used to align the clonotypes against IMGT TRBV, TRBD and TRBJ reference segments. Analysis was restricted to V-J combinations with a frequency above 0.0001, which covered 98% to 99.2% of repertoires. A TCS score was defined as the ratio of F50 (clonal expansion) to E x V (chaos), with BLOSUM62-based TCRdist applied between CDR3 peptides within each V-J. Welch's t-statistics and random forest reduced several hundred V-J features to under 15, which were used in a naive Bayes classifier (R e1071). The similarity between thyroid and blood repertoires was quantified using the Morisita-Horn index. Clones were called with MiXCR by TCRdb after fastp trimmed the public reads at Q25, and only in-frame beta chains were retained. Identical CDR3 proteins give one entry, which carries the most common genes and DNA. The V and J calls, along with clone size, are taken from TCRdb and not from the paper's own processing. This sample is represented by 500,000 to 600,000 distinct CDR3 sequences; about 43% of them were singletons. Of the sample, around 8% is held by the ten largest clones.

The TCR originated in a woman aged 18-29 years with Graves' hyperthyroidism. The chain is assembled from TRBV11-3 and TRBJ1-4, with no reliable assignment of the D segment. Sequencing was performed on peripheral blood or thyroid tissue (not recorded which). The bases are TGTGCCAGCAGCGACCCGTCCGTCGGTGAAAAACTGTTTTTT. Translated, it gives CASSDPSVGEKLFF.